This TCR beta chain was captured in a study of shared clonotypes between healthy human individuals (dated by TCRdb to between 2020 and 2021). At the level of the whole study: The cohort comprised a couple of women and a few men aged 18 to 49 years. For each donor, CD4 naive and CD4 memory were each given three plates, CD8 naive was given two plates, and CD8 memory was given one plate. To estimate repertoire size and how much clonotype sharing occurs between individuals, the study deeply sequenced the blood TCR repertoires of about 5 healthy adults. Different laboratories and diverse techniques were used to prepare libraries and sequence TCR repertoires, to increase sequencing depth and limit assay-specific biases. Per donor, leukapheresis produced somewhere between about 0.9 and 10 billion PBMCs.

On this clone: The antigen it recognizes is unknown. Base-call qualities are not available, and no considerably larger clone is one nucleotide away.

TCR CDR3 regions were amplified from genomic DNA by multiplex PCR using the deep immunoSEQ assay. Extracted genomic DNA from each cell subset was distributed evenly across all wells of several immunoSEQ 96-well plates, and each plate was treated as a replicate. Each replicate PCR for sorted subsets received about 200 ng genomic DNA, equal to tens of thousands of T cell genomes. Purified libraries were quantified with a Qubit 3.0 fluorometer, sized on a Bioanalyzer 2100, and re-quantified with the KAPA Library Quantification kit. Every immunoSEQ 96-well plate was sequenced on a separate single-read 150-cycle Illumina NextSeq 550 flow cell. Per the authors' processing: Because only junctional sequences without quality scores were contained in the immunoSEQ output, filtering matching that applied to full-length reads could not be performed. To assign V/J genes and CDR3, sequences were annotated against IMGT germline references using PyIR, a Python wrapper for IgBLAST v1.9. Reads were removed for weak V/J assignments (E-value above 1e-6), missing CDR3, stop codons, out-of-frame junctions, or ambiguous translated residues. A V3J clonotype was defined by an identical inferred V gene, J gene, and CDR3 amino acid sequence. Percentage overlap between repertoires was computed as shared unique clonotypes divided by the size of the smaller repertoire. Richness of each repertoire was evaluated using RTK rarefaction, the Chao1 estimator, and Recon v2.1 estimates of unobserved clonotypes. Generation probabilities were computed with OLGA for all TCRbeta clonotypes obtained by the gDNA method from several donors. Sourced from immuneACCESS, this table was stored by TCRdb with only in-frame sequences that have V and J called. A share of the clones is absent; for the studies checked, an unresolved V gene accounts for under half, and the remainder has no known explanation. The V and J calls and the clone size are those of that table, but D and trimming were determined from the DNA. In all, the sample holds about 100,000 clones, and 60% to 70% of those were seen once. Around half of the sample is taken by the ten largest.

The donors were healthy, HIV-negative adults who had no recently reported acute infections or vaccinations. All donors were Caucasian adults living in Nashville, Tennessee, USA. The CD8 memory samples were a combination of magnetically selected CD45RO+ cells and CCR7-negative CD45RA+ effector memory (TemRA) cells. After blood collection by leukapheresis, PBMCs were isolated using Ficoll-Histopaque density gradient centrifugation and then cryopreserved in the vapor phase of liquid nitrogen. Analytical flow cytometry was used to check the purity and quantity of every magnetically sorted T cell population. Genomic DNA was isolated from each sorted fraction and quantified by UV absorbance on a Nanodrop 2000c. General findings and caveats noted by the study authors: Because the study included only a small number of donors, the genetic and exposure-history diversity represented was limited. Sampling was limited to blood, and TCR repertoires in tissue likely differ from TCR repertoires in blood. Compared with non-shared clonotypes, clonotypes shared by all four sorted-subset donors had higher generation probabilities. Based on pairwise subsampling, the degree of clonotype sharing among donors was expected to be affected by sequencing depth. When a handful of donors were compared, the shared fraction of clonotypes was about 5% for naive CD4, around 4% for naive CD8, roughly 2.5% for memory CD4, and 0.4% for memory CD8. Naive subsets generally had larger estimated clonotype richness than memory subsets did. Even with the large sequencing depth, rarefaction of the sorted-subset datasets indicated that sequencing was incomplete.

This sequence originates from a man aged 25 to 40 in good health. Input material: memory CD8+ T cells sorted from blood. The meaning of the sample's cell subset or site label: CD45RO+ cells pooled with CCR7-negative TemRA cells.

The nucleotide sequence is TGTGCCAGCAGTCCTCACAGGGTTTTTAAAGCTGGGGCCAACGTCCTGACTTTC. Translated, it reads CASSPHRVFKAGANVLTF. This receptor chain uses TRBV27 and TRBJ2-6; the D segment could be TRBD1, given 6 matching bases. The germline ends are 19 bases apart after V is trimmed by 5 bases and J by 2 bases. CDR1 MNHEY and CDR2 SMNVEV are derived from the germline V gene (reference sequence). CDR3 length: 18 amino acids, cysteine to phenylalanine. Only CDR3 DNA is held: 54 bases, read in frame from base 1.